The next 19 T cell receptor beta chains were all read from a single sample in a study of identical twins (dated by TCRdb to about 2016). Library prep was done by 5' RACE. The data were produced on an Illumina HiSeq 2000. TCRdb reprocessed the public reads (quality trimming at Q25 with fastp, clone calling with MiXCR) and kept in-frame beta chains. Every entry covers one CDR3 protein and lists the most common genes and DNA from its rows. In all, the sample holds 640,000 or so distinct CDR3 sequences, and 5.5% to 6.5% of those were seen once. Approximately 1.6% of the sample belongs to the ten largest clones. The sample comprised naive T cells sorted from blood. This specimen's cell subset or site label, interpreted: cells isolated with a human naive T-cell isolation kit. The receptors were sampled from a man aged 18-30 years in good health.

This clonotype was seen a few times. The rearrangement uses TRBV14 and TRBJ2-1, with 7 nucleotides matching TRBD1. The CDR3 length is 13 residues. Per germline, CDR1 SGHDN and CDR2 FVKESK. The V and J ends lost 4 bases and 12 bases, in that order; junction bases with no gene match: 9. The CDR3 nucleotides read TGTGCCAGCAGCCCCCGGGACCACAGGGGGCAGTTCTTC. It translates to CASSPRDHRGQFF.

Ten or more counts support this clonotype. The rearrangement uses TRBV29-1 and TRBJ2-3; 8 bases match TRBD1. The CDR3 covers 13 residues. Germline-derived CDR1 and CDR2 are SQVTM and ANQGSEA. The junction had 6 bases not matched to a gene; V was cut back by 4 bases and J by 6 bases. The CDR3 DNA follows: TGCAGCGTTGTGACAGGGGAGAGGGATACGCAGTATTTT. Its protein is CSVVTGERDTQYF.

This clonotype was detected many times. The gene calls are TRBV20-1 and TRBJ2-2; D is possibly TRBD1 (6 bases). Looked up from germline, CDR1 is DFQATT and CDR2 is SNEGSKA (reference sequence). The CDR3 sequence is 14 residues long. V gave up 6 bases and J gave up 1 base, with 12 bases separating them. The CDR3 protein is CSARSTGNTGELFF. The CDR3 coding sequence is TGCAGTGCCCGGTCGACAGGGAACACCGGGGAGCTGTTTTTT.

This clonotype was observed once. A far larger clone is one base from this, pointing to a likely read error. The rearrangement uses TRBV5-6 and TRBJ2-7; 8 bases are shared with TRBD1. The CDR3 spans 14 residues. Germline V gene lookup returns CDR1 SGHDT and CDR2 YYEEEE. The CDR3 nucleotides are TGTGCCAGCAGCTTGGGGACAGGGACCTACCAGCAGTACTTC. It codes for CASSLGTGTYQQYF.

This clonotype was detected a few times. The chain joins TRBV19 to TRBJ2-7; D possibly corresponds to TRBD1 (6 bases). The CDR3 is 11 amino acids. The V and J ends lost 5 bases and 6 bases respectively, with 8 bases between them. CDR1 is LNHDA and CDR2 is SQIVND in the germline V gene (reference sequence). The CDR3 loop reads CASSEGVEQYF. The DNA of the CDR3 is TGTGCCAGTAGTGAGGGGGTCGAGCAGTACTTC.

This clonotype was recorded many times. The V gene is TRBV4-3, the J gene TRBJ2-2; D not certain. Germline CDR1 and CDR2: LGHNA and YSLEER. The V end lost 0 bases, the J end lost 3 bases, and 11 bases lay between the germline ends. The CDR3 spans 16 residues. The CDR3 DNA sequence: TGCGCCAGCAGCCAAGATTTAGGTACAGACACCGGGGAGCTGTTTTTT. This sequence encodes CASSQDLGTDTGELFF.

This clonotype came up a few times. This chain joins TRBV2 and TRBJ2-7; the match to TRBD1 covers 8 bases. In germline, CDR1 is SNHLY, CDR2 FYNNEI. CDR3 length equals 13 residues. The V and J ends lost 8 bases and 4 bases, in that order; junction bases with no gene match: 7. CDR3 bases: TGTGCCAGCTCTCGGACAGGGCAGTACGAGCAGTACTTC. Its protein is CASSRTGQYEQYF.

This clonotype was seen at least ten times. The chain carries TRBV20-1 and TRBJ2-5; no clear D gene. V lost 3 bases and J lost 0, with 8 bases in between. The CDR3 is 13 residues long. Germline V gene sequence: CDR1 DFQATT, CDR2 SNEGSKA (reference sequence). The CDR3 loop reads CSASHKYQETQYF. The CDR3 DNA sequence: TGCAGTGCTAGCCACAAGTACCAAGAGACCCAGTACTTC.

In this sample, this clonotype turned up many times. The V call is TRBV29-1, the J call TRBJ2-3; TRBD1 aligns across 10 bases. Germline loops: CDR1 SQVTM, CDR2 ANQGSEA. CDR3 length: 12 residues. V was clipped by 6 bases and J by 14 bases; unmatched bases: 11. This CDR3 reads CSVQGTGTGVYF. The CDR3 bases are TGCAGCGTACAGGGGACCGGGACAGGGGTGTATTTT.

This clonotype came up many times. The rearrangement joins TRBV5-1 to TRBJ1-1, with a tentative D call TRBD1 (5 bases). CDR3 length equals 13 residues. V lost 5 bases and J lost 4, with 12 bases in between. CDR1 and CDR2 from the germline V gene are SGHRS and YFSETQ. DNA for the CDR3: TGCGCCAGCAGGAAAGACGGGGGCACTGAAGCTTTCTTT. It is translated as CASRKDGGTEAFF.

This clonotype has just a few counts. The rearrangement links TRBV14 to TRBJ2-4, with D uncertain. The germline V and J ends were trimmed by 4 bases and 6 bases, with 7 bases remaining between them. The CDR3 runs 12 residues. CDR1 and CDR2 from the germline V gene are SGHDN and FVKESK. The CDR3 loop is CASSRNANIQYF. The CDR3 DNA reads as TGTGCCAGCAGCCGGAATGCAAACATTCAGTACTTC.

This clonotype turned up a few times. The chain combines TRBV29-1 with TRBJ2-2, with 13 bases lining up with TRBD2. With V trimmed by 5 bases and J by 6 bases, 6 bases remained unmatched. CDR1 and CDR2 from the germline V gene are SQVTM and ANQGSEA. This CDR3 region has 15 residues. CDR3 amino acids: CSVWGTSGIAGELFF. CDR3 coding DNA: TGCAGCGTTTGGGGGACTAGCGGGATCGCCGGGGAGCTGTTTTTT.

V is TRBV20-1 and J is TRBJ2-1; TRBD2 matches at 10 bases. Germline lookup yields CDR1 DFQATT and CDR2 SNEGSKA (reference sequence). V lost 5 bases, J lost 6 bases, and 7 bases stayed unmatched. This CDR3 has 14 residues. The CDR3 protein is CSALAGGTINEQFF. The CDR3, as DNA: TGCAGTGCTTTAGCGGGAGGAACGATCAATGAGCAGTTCTTC.

This clonotype was recorded at least ten times. The chain uses TRBV9 and TRBJ2-1; perhaps TRBD1 as D (6 bases). Germline loops: CDR1 SGDLS, CDR2 YYNGEE. V was shortened by 4 bases and J by 6 bases, with 17 bases between the two germline ends. The CDR3 runs 15 residues. The CDR3 DNA reads as TGTGCCAGCAGCACCGGGACGGAACAGGGCAATGAGCAGTTCTTC. It yields the protein CASSTGTEQGNEQFF.

There are a few counts of this clonotype. The V and J genes are TRBV12-3 or TRBV12-4 and TRBJ2-7, with 9 positions matching TRBD2. The CDR3 is 15 amino acids. Trimming took 2 bases from V and 6 from J; bases not matched to a gene: 8. The CDR3 DNA reads as TGTGCCAGCAGTTTACCGGGGACTAGCATGAGCGAGCAGTACTTC. This gives the protein CASSLPGTSMSEQYF.

This clonotype was detected a few times. V gene TRBV20-1 combines with J gene TRBJ1-2, with TRBD1 as a possible D gene (5 bases). Germline loops: CDR1 DFQATT, CDR2 SNEGSKA (reference sequence). The CDR3 has 12 residues. The CDR3 loop reads CRAEWGRSRYTF. DNA for the CDR3: TGCAGGGCCGAGTGGGGACGCAGTCGCTACACCTTC.

This clonotype was counted at least ten times. This chain uses TRBV5-1 with TRBJ2-1, with TRBD2 matching 14 bases. This CDR3 has 16 residues. The V and J ends lost 0 bases and 6 bases, in that order; junction bases with no gene match: 2. Germline V lookup: CDR1 SGHRS, CDR2 YFSETQ. DNA for the CDR3: TGCGCCAGCAGCTTGGGACTAGCGGGAGGGATCAATGAGCAGTTCTTC. It encodes CASSLGLAGGINEQFF.

This clonotype was observed at least ten times. The chain is built from TRBV5-1 and TRBJ2-1; TRBD2 matches 9 bases. The CDR3 runs 15 residues. Germline V gives CDR1 SGHRS, CDR2 YFSETQ. Trimming at V came to 3 bases and at J to 7 bases, leaving 8 bases not matched to a gene. The CDR3: CASSYGGRARNEQFF. The CDR3 nucleotides read TGCGCCAGCAGCTACGGCGGGAGGGCGAGGAATGAGCAGTTCTTC.

This clonotype appeared a few times. The gene calls are TRBV29-1 and TRBJ1-1; D unresolved. The CDR3 totals 14 residues. The germline V gene has CDR1 SQVTM and CDR2 ANQGSEA. The V end was cut by 0 bases, the J end by 1 base, with 9 bases between. CDR3 in DNA: TGCAGCGTTGAAGACGGGGAATGGAACACTGAAGCTTTCTTT. It encodes CSVEDGEWNTEAFF.